The 29 T cell receptor beta chains listed next were all sequenced from one sample in a study of blood T cell repertoires in COVID-19. Only in-frame clones appear in the TCRdb table, and some are missing; sequencing was by immunoSEQ multiplex PCR. Of more than 95,000 clones in the sample, approximately 74% were seen once. The sequenced material came from peripheral blood. The receptors stem from a man aged 55 to 70 with acute or convalescent COVID-19.

V usage is TRBV18 and J usage is TRBJ1-2, with 7 bases matching TRBD1. The V gene's germline CDR1 is KGHSH and CDR2 LQKENI. V lost 3 bases, J lost 4 bases, and 8 bases stayed unmatched. The CDR3 has 15 residues. The CDR3 protein is CASSPGRDRIYGYTF. CDR3 sequence (DNA): TGTGCCAGCTCACCCGGACGGGACAGAATCTATGGCTACACCTTC.

The chain carries TRBV5-1 and TRBJ1-1; 7 positions agree with TRBD1. With V trimmed by 3 bases and J by 0 bases, 8 bases remained unmatched. The CDR3 covers 16 residues. Germline CDR1 reads SGHRS; CDR2 reads YFSETQ. The CDR3 here is CASSSGQALMNTEAFF. CDR3 DNA: TGCGCCAGCAGCTCCGGACAGGCGCTGATGAACACTGAAGCTTTCTTT.

The chain carries TRBV5-1 and TRBJ2-3; D unresolved. V lost 2 bases to trimming and J lost 3 bases, with 13 bases between them. Germline values: CDR1 SGHRS, CDR2 YFSETQ. The CDR3 sequence is 15 residues long. The CDR3 nucleotides are TGCGCCAGCAGCTTTGAGGCATCGAGAACAGATACGCAGTATTTT. Protein sequence: CASSFEASRTDTQYF.

This chain connects TRBV19 to TRBJ2-5, with 10 bases matching TRBD2. Germline V lookup: CDR1 LNHDA, CDR2 SQIVND (reference sequence). The length of the CDR3 is 17 residues. V was clipped by 3 bases and J by 4 bases; unmatched bases: 11. Here the CDR3 reads CASSMGLLASGGETQYF. The CDR3 DNA sequence: TGTGCCAGTAGTATGGGCCTTCTGGCTAGCGGGGGAGAGACCCAGTACTTC. Supplemented by reference TRBV19 and TRBJ2-5, the full variable domain reads DGGITQSPKYLFRKEGQNVTLSCEQNLNHDAMYWYRQDPGQGLRLIYYSQIVNDFQKGDIAEGYSVSREKKESFPLTVTSAQKNPTAFYLCASSMGLLASGGETQYFGPGTRLLVL.

The genes are TRBV4-1 and TRBJ2-3, with 8 positions matching TRBD2. Trimming took 0 bases from V and 4 from J; bases not matched to a gene: 9. The CDR3 extends over 17 amino acids. CDR1 and CDR2 from the germline V gene are MGHRA and YSYEKL. The DNA of the CDR3 is TGCGCCAGCAGCCAAGATGCGGGCGGGAGGAGGTCAGATACGCAGTATTTT. The encoded protein is CASSQDAGGRRSDTQYF.

The rearrangement joins TRBV5-1 to TRBJ2-7; the D is unclear. Trimming took 0 bases from V and 0 from J, leaving 10 bases between them. The germline V gene has CDR1 SGHRS and CDR2 YFSETQ. The CDR3 totals 15 residues. CDR3 DNA sequence: TGCGCCAGCAGCTTGGGGCAGGTAAGCTCCTACGAGCAGTACTTC. Translation: CASSLGQVSSYEQYF. Together with reference TRBV5-1 and TRBJ2-7, the CDR3 gives the full variable domain: KAGVTQTPRYLIKTRGQQVTLSCSPISGHRSVSWYQQTPGQGLQFLFEYFSETQRNKGNFPGRFSGRQFSNSRSEMNVSTLELGDSALYLCASSLGQVSSYEQYFGPGTRLTVT.

This clone was recorded at least ten times. The chain has TRBV10-3 and TRBJ2-7, with 8 bases matching TRBD2. The CDR3 runs to 16 residues. Germline loops: CDR1 ENHRY, CDR2 SYGVKD. The trim removed 0 bases at V and 3 bases at J, leaving 7 bases unmatched. Written as DNA, the CDR3 is TGTGCCATCAGTGAGTCCGTGTGGACTAGCAACTACGAGCAGTACTTC. It codes for CAISESVWTSNYEQYF.

V and J are TRBV3-1 (or the pseudogene TRBV3-2) and TRBJ2-7; 7 bases line up with TRBD2. CDR1 and CDR2 (germline): LGHDT, YNNKEL (reference sequence). This CDR3 is 13 amino acids long. Trimming at V came to 5 bases and at J to 7 bases, leaving 8 bases not matched to a gene. The CDR3 sequence: CASSWGGDREQYF. The CDR3 region has the DNA TGTGCCAGCAGCTGGGGAGGGGACCGGGAGCAGTACTTC.

The chain joins TRBV27 to TRBJ2-1; 8 positions match TRBD2. The CDR3 length is 14 residues. The ends lost 7 bases at V and 6 bases at J; junction bases unmatched: 8. CDR1 and CDR2 from the germline V gene are MNHEY and SMNVEV (reference sequence). CDR3: CASKGGREVNEQFF. The CDR3 bases are TGTGCCAGCAAAGGTGGGCGGGAGGTCAATGAGCAGTTCTTC.

V gene TRBV24-1 combines with J gene TRBJ2-7, with 8 bases that match TRBD1. V shed 6 bases, J shed 4 bases, and the junction held 10 bases outside the gene matches. CDR1 is KGHDR and CDR2 is SFDVKD in the germline V gene. The CDR3 runs 15 residues. This chain's CDR3 is CATSTGQGRNYEQYF. CDR3 nucleotide sequence: TGTGCCACCAGTACCGGACAGGGACGAAATTACGAGCAGTACTTC.

The CDR3 nucleotides read TGTGCCAGCAGTTTGCGCGTTCCTGGGGAGCTGTTTTTT. Encoded protein: CASSLRVPGELFF. V and J are TRBV28 and TRBJ2-2; D not certain. Trimming cost V 3 bases and J 8 bases, with 10 bases left between them. The CDR3 has 13 amino acids. Germline V gene lookup returns CDR1 MDHEN and CDR2 SYDVKM.

The CDR3 DNA is TGCGCCAGCAGTGAAGTTCGGAGTAGCACAGATACGCAGTATTTT. Translation gives CASSEVRSSTDTQYF. The V gene is TRBV10-1, the J gene TRBJ2-3; D remains ambiguous. The CDR3 spans 15 residues. Germline CDR1 WNHNN, CDR2 SYGVQD (reference sequence). Trimming took 3 bases from V and 0 from J, leaving 10 bases between them.

The chain is built from TRBV18 and TRBJ1-1; no definite D call. The V end lost 6 bases, the J end lost 4 bases, and 12 bases lay between the germline ends. The germline gives CDR1 KGHSH, CDR2 LQKENI. The CDR3 covers 13 residues. The CDR3, as DNA: TGTGCCAGCTCCGGGGTGCGAGGCACTGAAGCTTTCTTT. It encodes CASSGVRGTEAFF.

This clone was recorded once. The rearrangement joins TRBV9 to TRBJ1-4; 7 bases are a match to TRBD1. J lost 2 bases, V lost 2 bases, and 6 bases had no gene match. The length of the CDR3 is 16 residues. In germline, CDR1 is SGDLS, CDR2 YYNGEE. Here the CDR3 reads CASSVRQGFTNEKLFF. The DNA of the CDR3 is TGTGCCAGCAGCGTGAGACAGGGTTTCACTAATGAAAAACTGTTTTTT.

The genes are TRBV18 and TRBJ1-2; no clear D gene. Germline CDR1 KGHSH, CDR2 LQKENI. This CDR3 region has 14 residues. Between the trimmed V and J ends, which lost 6 bases and 4 bases, there was a span of 15 bases. CDR3 in DNA: TGTGCCAGCTCCACGTATATGGAGCCCTATGGCTACACCTTC. This translates into CASSTYMEPYGYTF.

The V and J genes are TRBV6-5 and TRBJ2-1; D uncertain. CDR1 is MNHEY, CDR2 SVGAGI, per germline. The CDR3 has 15 residues. V lost 5 bases and J lost 5, with 16 bases in between. CDR3 residues: CASSQLAEIDNEQFF. The CDR3 DNA reads as TGTGCCAGCAGTCAGCTGGCGGAGATAGACAATGAGCAGTTCTTC.

In this sample, this clone turned up once. This chain joins TRBV5-6 and TRBJ1-4; 7 bases align to TRBD1. CDR1 and CDR2 from the germline V gene are SGHDT and YYEEEE. J was trimmed by 8 bases and V by 4 bases; bases with no gene match: 8. The CDR3 is 14 residues long. The CDR3 here is CASSTGQPREKLFF. The CDR3 DNA follows: TGTGCCAGCAGCACGGGACAGCCAAGGGAAAAACTGTTTTTT.

The CDR3 here is CASSLSRSGSTDTQYF. The CDR3 bases are TGCGCCAGCAGCTTGTCGCGGAGCGGGAGCACAGATACGCAGTATTTT. V gene TRBV5-1 combines with J gene TRBJ2-3; D is possibly TRBD2 (6 bases). The CDR3 spans 16 residues. The germline V gene encodes CDR1 SGHRS and CDR2 YFSETQ. V was trimmed by 1 base and J by 0 bases, leaving 12 bases between them.

The rearrangement links TRBV2 to TRBJ2-7; maybe TRBD2 (6 bases). Germline V gene data show CDR1 as SNHLY and CDR2 as FYNNEI. Trimming stripped 5 bases from V and 0 bases from J, with 11 bases between. The CDR3 consists of 14 residues. CDR3 loop: CASSFMGGSYEQYF. For the CDR3, the DNA is TGTGCCAGCAGTTTCATGGGGGGCTCCTACGAGCAGTACTTC.

J is TRBJ2-3 and V is TRBV6-5; D possibly corresponds to TRBD1 (6 bases). Germline values: CDR1 MNHEY, CDR2 SVGAGI. V shed 2 bases and J shed 2 bases, with 11 bases lying between them. CDR3 length: 15 residues. This CDR3 is CASSYRAGATDTQYF. In nucleotides, the CDR3 is TGTGCCAGCAGTTACAGGGCAGGGGCCACAGATACGCAGTATTTT.

This sequence joins TRBV19 and TRBJ1-1; D is uncertain. Germline V gene sequence: CDR1 LNHDA, CDR2 SQIVND (reference sequence). V gave up 6 bases and J gave up 1 base, with 18 bases separating them. The CDR3 is 16 residues long. CDR3 sequence reads: CASSADGRGRNTEAFF. CDR3 in DNA: TGTGCCAGTAGCGCTGACGGTCGAGGCAGGAACACTGAAGCTTTCTTT.

There are a few counts of this clone. The chain has TRBV4-1 and TRBJ1-5; the D is unclear. The CDR3 consists of 16 residues. Germline CDR1 and CDR2: MGHRA and YSYEKL. Trimming removed 4 bases from V and 4 bases from J, with 17 bases in between. CDR3 residues: CASSPTSGVLNQPQHF. The CDR3 DNA sequence: TGCGCCAGCAGCCCCACGTCCGGTGTATTAAATCAGCCCCAGCATTTT.

The chain links TRBV5-1 to TRBJ2-3; possibly TRBD1 for D (6 bases). CDR1 and CDR2 (germline): SGHRS, YFSETQ. The CDR3 totals 16 residues. The V gene lost 4 bases and the J gene lost 2 bases, with 17 bases spanning the gap. Written as DNA, the CDR3 is TGCGCCAGCAGCCCCGGGACACGAAGTTTCACAGATACGCAGTATTTT. This encodes CASSPGTRSFTDTQYF.

This rearrangement joins TRBV30 to TRBJ1-5; the D gene is possibly TRBD1 (5 bases). Germline V gives CDR1 GTSNPN, CDR2 SVGIG (reference sequence). Trimming removed 1 base from V and 5 bases from J, with 15 bases in between. This CDR3 contains 15 residues. The CDR3 nucleotides read TGTGCCTGGAGTGGATCAGGGTTAGGACATCAGCCCCAGCATTTT. This codes for CAWSGSGLGHQPQHF.

Regarding this clone: Other DNA sequences within the sample encode an identical CDR3. The chain combines TRBV18 with TRBJ1-1, with D perhaps matching TRBD1 (5 bases). V dropped 2 bases and J dropped 5 bases, with 9 bases sitting between them. The CDR3 contains 13 residues. CDR1 is KGHSH and CDR2 is LQKENI in the germline V gene. The CDR3, as DNA: TGTGCCAGCTCACCATCCGGGGGGACTGAAGCTTTCTTT. It yields the protein CASSPSGGTEAFF.

This clone appeared a few times. The CDR3 spells CASSYTGLSSYEQYF. CDR3 coding DNA: TGCGCCAGCAGCTATACGGGACTGTCGAGCTACGAGCAGTACTTC. The rearrangement joins TRBV5-1 to TRBJ2-7; D is possibly TRBD2 (6 bases). This CDR3 has 15 residues. V was pared by 3 bases and J by 3 bases, with 16 bases between. The germline V gene has CDR1 SGHRS and CDR2 YFSETQ. Complete variable domain (other parts from reference TRBV5-1 and TRBJ2-7): KAGVTQTPRYLIKTRGQQVTLSCSPISGHRSVSWYQQTPGQGLQFLFEYFSETQRNKGNFPGRFSGRQFSNSRSEMNVSTLELGDSALYLCASSYTGLSSYEQYFGPGTRLTVT.

For this clone: Other DNA sequences in the sample encode the same CDR3. The chain is built from TRBV5-4 and TRBJ1-4; 8 bases are shared with TRBD1. This CDR3 comprises 16 residues. CDR1 is SGHNT and CDR2 is YYREEE in the germline V gene (reference sequence). After removal of 1 base from V and 1 base from J, the junction contained 3 bases not matched to a gene. CDR3 loop: CASSLQGAGTNEKLFF. The CDR3, as DNA: TGTGCCAGCAGCTTGCAGGGGGCAGGAACTAATGAAAAACTGTTTTTT.

The chain joins TRBV24-1 to TRBJ2-5; D possibly corresponds to TRBD2 (5 bases). This CDR3 contains 12 residues. Looked up from germline, CDR1 is KGHDR and CDR2 is SFDVKD. Trimming removed 9 bases from V and 1 base from J, with 8 bases in between. The DNA of the CDR3 is TGTGCCACCGGCGGGCCCCAAGAGACCCAGTACTTC. Its protein is CATGGPQETQYF.

The rearrangement uses TRBV13 and TRBJ2-1; maybe TRBD2 (5 bases). CDR1 is PRHDT and CDR2 is FYEKMQ in the germline V gene (reference sequence). V gave up 2 bases and J gave up 10 bases, with 15 bases separating them. CDR3 length: 14 residues. In DNA, the CDR3 is TGTGCCAGCAGCTTAAGAGAATCGAAGCGGGAGCAGTTCTTC. It specifies CASSLRESKREQFF. Complete variable domain (other parts from reference TRBV13 and TRBJ2-1): AAGVIQSPRHLIKEKRETATLKCYPIPRHDTVYWYQQGPGQDPQFLISFYEKMQSDKGSIPDRFSAQQFSDYHSELNMSSLELGDSALYFCASSLRESKREQFFGPGTRLTVL.